Detailed here is one TCR beta chain. These data originate in a study of PD-1 and CTLA-4 blockade in melanoma. Here immunoSEQ multiplex PCR was the method, and the copy in TCRdb shows in-frame clones only, minus some. Here the sample spans roughly 30,000 clones, roughly nine tenths being singletons. In germline, CDR1 is SGHVS, CDR2 FQNEAQ. Trimming pared 1 base from V and 0 bases from J, leaving 9 bases between. CDR3 length: 16 residues. The rearrangement links TRBV7-8 to TRBJ2-2; D unresolved. The clonotype was recovered from a human donor with melanoma. Sequencing used CD8+ T cells from peripheral blood, obtained before anti-PD-1 treatment. The CDR3 loop is CASSLGPGPNTGELFF. The CDR3 coding sequence is TGTGCCAGCAGCTTAGGACCGGGTCCGAACACCGGGGAGCTGTTTTTT.